The entry below describes one T cell receptor beta chain. This receptor's antigen is unknown. Base quality data are lacking; no much larger clone is found one base away. This record comes from a study of persistence of HIV-infected CD4 T cells (dated by TCRdb to 2019 to 2021). As for the study more broadly: The median time participants had been on suppressive ART was 8 to 9 years. Apart from two participants who underwent leukapheresis at a single time point, peripheral blood samples of up to about 180 mL were collected from participants at multiple time points. The study isolated CMV- and HIV-1 Gag-responding CD4+ T cells from ART-treated individuals to examine antigen-driven clonal expansion of HIV-1-infected cells. In the cross-participant TCR cluster analysis, fewer than 10 participants were included for CMV and 6 or 7 participants were included for Gag. Proviral sequencing was used to assess clonality among infected cells, whereas TCRbeta sequencing gauged the clonality of all cells within each sorted population.

Findings and caveats that apply to the study as a whole: Only a small number of individuals took part in the study, and the range of antigens tested was limited. Restriction of bulk TCR analyses to the rare CMV-responding cells that actually carried HIV-1 proviruses was not possible. Significantly lower TCRbeta richness was observed in CMV- and Gag-responding cells than in anti-CD3/anti-CD28-responding cells, and higher oligoclonality was observed in CMV-responding cells than in CD3/CD28-stimulated and Gag-responding cells. Antigen-responding cells were enriched for degenerate expanded CDR3beta sequences, which suggests convergent selection of CD4+ responses to CMV and Gag. Within the same sorted populations, TCR oligoclonality correlated with proviral oligoclonality.

CDR1 is given as MNHEY and CDR2 as SVGAGI, both from the germline V gene. The CDR3, cysteine through phenylalanine, is 14 amino acids long. The sequence is cut down to CDR3 DNA, 42 bases in frame from base 1. The junction shows trimming of 6 bases on V and 2 bases on J, and the gene matches do not reach 7 bases of it. The treatment or condition label of this sample denotes: suppressive antiretroviral therapy. A pool of overlapping HIV-1 Gag 15-mer peptides, at 0.75 to 1 ug per peptide per mL, was used to stimulate the cells. CD4+ T cells that responded were sorted based on upregulation of both CD40 ligand and CD69. Participants were HIV-1-infected adults who started suppressive ART during chronic infection. Plasma HIV-1 RNA had been undetectable (below 50 copies/mL) in participants for at least 4 years. To be included, a participant needed positive CMV serology and a CD4+ T cell count above 400 cells/uL. Before stimulation, PBMCs were isolated using density centrifugation and depleted of CD8+ T cells. CD8-depleted PBMCs were stimulated for around 20 hours with anti-CD28/CD49d costimulation, CD40-blocking antibody and enfuvirtide to prevent new infections. Cell sorting was done on a Beckman Coulter MoFlo Legacy or XDP sorter, and dead cells were excluded with propidium iodide. For samples with more than one million cells, genomic DNA was extracted with the QIAamp DNA Mini Kit, and for all other samples the Quick-DNA Microprep Kit was used.

The immunoSEQ hsTCRB assay version 4 in survey mode was used to sequence TCRbeta repertoires from genomic DNA. Genomic DNA was diluted to about 9.1 ng/uL, using up to about 1 ug per sample for TCRbeta sequencing. As for how the authors treated the data: ImmunoSeq Analyzer 3.0 was used for analysis of TCRbeta data, and diversity was computed on productive nucleotide rearrangements. Using the Immunarch R package, lower-bound TCR diversity was estimated with the improved Chao index and clonality was estimated with the Gini coefficient. Different nucleotide rearrangements encoding the same CDR3beta amino acid sequence were counted as distinct clonotypes. Differential abundance analysis identified TCRbeta sequences significantly enriched in antigen-responding cells relative to anti-CD3/anti-CD28-activated cells. Using predicted peptide-MHC specificity as the basis, GLIPH2 grouped TCRs into clusters, both for each participant individually and for the merged data sets that combined participants. In its TCRdb copy, this immuneACCESS table keeps in-frame sequences only and misses some clones. Where compared with another copy, unresolved V genes explain less than half of these, and the others have no known cause. That table supplies the V and J calls and clone size; D and trimming were determined from the DNA. For this sample the table gives several thousand clones, of which more than 65% were detected only once. The top ten clonotypes cover roughly 2% of the sample.

The starting material was CD4+ T cells sorted from PBMCs after approximately 20-hour stimulation, obtained from a patient who received antiretroviral therapy. The sample's cell subset or site, from its label and the paper: CD40L+CD69+ CD4 T cells responding to HIV-1 Gag peptides. The receptor was isolated from an adult woman with HIV who was CMV-seropositive. This sequence uses TRBV6-5 and TRBJ2-7; TRBD1 fits 7 bases in the junction. The DNA reads as follows: TGTGCCAGCAGGGACAGGAGCCCGACCTACGAGCAGTACTTC. Its protein is CASRDRSPTYEQYF.